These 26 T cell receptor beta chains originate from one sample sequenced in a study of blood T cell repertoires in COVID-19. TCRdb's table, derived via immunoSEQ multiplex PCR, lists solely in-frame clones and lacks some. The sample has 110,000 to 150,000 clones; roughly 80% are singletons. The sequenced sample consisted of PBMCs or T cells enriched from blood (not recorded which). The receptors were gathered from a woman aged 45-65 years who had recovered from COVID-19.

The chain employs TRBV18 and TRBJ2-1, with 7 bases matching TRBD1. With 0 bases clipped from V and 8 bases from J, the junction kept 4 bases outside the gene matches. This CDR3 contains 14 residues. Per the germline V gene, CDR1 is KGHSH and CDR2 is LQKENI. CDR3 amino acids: CASSPPTGLDEQFF. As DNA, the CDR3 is TGTGCCAGCTCACCACCGACAGGGCTCGATGAGCAGTTCTTC.

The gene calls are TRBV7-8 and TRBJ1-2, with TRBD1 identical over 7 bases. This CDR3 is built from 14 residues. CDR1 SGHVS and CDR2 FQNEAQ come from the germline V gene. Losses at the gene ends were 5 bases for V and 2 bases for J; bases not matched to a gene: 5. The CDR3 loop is CASSPGGLNYGYTF. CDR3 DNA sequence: TGTGCCAGCAGCCCAGGGGGGTTAAACTATGGCTACACCTTC.

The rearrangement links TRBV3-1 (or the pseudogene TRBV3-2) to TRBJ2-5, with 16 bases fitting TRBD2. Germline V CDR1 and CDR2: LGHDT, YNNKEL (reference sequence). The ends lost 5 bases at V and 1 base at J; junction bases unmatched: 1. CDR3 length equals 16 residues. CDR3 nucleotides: TGTGCCAGCAGCGGGACTAGCGGGGGGGCCCAAGAGACCCAGTACTTC. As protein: CASSGTSGGAQETQYF.

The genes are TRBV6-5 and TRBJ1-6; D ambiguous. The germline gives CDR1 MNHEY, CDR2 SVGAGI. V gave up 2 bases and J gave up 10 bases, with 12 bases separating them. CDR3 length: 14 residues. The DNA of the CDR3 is TGTGCCAGCAGTTACACCGGTCGAACCTCACCCCTCCACTTT. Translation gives CASSYTGRTSPLHF.

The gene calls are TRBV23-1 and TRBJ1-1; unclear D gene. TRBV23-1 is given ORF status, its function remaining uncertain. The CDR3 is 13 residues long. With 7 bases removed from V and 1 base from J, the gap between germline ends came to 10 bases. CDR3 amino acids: CASIPSWNTEAFF. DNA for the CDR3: TGCGCCAGCATCCCCAGTTGGAACACTGAAGCTTTCTTT.

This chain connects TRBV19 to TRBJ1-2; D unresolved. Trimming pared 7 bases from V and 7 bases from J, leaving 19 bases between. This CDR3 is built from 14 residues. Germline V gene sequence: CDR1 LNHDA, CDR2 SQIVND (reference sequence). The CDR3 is CASNPIRGGFGYTF. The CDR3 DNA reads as TGTGCCAGTAATCCCATACGGGGAGGGTTTGGCTACACCTTC.

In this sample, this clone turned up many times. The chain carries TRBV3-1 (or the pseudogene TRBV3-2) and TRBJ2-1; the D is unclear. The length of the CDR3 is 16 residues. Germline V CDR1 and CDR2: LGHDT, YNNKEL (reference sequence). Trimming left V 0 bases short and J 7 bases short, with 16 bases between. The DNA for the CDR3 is TGTGCCAGCAGCCAAGATTGGGCAGGCCTTGGGAATGAGCAGTTCTTC. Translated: CASSQDWAGLGNEQFF.

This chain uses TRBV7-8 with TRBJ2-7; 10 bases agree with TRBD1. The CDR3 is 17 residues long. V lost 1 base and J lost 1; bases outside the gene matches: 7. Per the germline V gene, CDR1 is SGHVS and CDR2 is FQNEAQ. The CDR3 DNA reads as TGTGCCAGCAGCTTAGGGGCCGGGACAGGGGTTTCCTACGAGCAGTACTTC. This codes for CASSLGAGTGVSYEQYF.

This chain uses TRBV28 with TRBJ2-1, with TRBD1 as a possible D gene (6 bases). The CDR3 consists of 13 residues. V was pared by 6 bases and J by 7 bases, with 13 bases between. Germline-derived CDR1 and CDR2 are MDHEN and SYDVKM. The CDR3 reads CASRAQGLNEQFF. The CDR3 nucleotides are TGTGCCAGCAGGGCTCAGGGGTTGAATGAGCAGTTCTTC. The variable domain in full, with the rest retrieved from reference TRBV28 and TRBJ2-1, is DVKVTQSSRYLVKRTGEKVFLECVQDMDHENMFWYRQDPGLGLRLIYFSYDVKMKEKGDIPEGYSVSREKKERFSLILESASTNQTSMYLCASRAQGLNEQFFGPGTRLTVL.

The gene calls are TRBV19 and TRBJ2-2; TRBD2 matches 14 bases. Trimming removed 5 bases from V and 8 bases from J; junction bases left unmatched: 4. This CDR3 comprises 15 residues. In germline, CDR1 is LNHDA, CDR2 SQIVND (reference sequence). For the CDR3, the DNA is TGTGCCAGTAGTCCCGGACTAGCGGGGGGTGGGGAGCTGTTTTTT. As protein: CASSPGLAGGGELFF.

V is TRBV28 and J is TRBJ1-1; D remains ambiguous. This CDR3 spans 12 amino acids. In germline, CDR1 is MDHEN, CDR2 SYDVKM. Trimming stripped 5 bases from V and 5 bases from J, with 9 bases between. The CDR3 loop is CASSPTGTEAFF. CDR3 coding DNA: TGTGCCAGCAGTCCAACGGGGACTGAAGCTTTCTTT. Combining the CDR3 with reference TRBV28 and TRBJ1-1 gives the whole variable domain DVKVTQSSRYLVKRTGEKVFLECVQDMDHENMFWYRQDPGLGLRLIYFSYDVKMKEKGDIPEGYSVSREKKERFSLILESASTNQTSMYLCASSPTGTEAFFGQGTRLTVV.

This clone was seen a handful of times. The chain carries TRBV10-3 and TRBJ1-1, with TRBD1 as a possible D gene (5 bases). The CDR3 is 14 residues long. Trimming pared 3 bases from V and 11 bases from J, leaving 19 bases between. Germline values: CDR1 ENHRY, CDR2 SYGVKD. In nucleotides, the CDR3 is TGTGCCATCAGTGAAGTAAGGGGCCAGGACGTTGCTTTCTTT. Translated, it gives CAISEVRGQDVAFF.

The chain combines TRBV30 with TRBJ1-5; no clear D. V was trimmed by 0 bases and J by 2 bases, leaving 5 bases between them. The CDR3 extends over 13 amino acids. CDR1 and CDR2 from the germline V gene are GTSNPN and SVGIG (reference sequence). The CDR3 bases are TGTGCCTGGAGTGTACTCGGCAATCAGCCCCAGCATTTT. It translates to CAWSVLGNQPQHF.

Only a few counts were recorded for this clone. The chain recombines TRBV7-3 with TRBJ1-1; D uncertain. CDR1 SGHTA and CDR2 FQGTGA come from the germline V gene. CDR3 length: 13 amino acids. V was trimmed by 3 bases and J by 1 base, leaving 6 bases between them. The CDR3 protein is CASSFERNTEAFF. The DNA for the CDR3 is TGTGCCAGCAGCTTCGAGAGGAACACTGAAGCTTTCTTT.

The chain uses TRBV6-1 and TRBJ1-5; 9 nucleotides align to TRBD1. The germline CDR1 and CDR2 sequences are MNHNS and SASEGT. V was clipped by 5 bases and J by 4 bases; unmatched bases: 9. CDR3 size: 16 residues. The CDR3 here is CASSKGGTGHNQPQHF. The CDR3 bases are TGTGCCAGCAGTAAAGGCGGGACAGGGCATAATCAGCCCCAGCATTTT.

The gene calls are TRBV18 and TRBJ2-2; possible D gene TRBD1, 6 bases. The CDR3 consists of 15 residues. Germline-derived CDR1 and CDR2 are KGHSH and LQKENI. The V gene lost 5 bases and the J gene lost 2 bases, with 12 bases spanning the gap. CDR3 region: CASSSRDINTGELFF. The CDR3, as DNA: TGTGCCAGCTCATCACGGGACATAAACACCGGGGAGCTGTTTTTT.

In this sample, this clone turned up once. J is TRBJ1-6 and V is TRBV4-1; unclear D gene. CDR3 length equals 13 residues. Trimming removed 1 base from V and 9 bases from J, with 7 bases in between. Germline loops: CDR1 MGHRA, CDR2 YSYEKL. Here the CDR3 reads CASSQVSGSPLHF. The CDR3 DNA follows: TGCGCCAGCAGCCAAGTCTCAGGTTCACCCCTCCACTTT.

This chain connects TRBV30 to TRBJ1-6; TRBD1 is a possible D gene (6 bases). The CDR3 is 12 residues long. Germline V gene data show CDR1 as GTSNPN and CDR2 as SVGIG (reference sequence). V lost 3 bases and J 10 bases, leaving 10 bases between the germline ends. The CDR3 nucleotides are TGTGCCTGGAGGGGGGCTAGATCACCCCTCCACTTT. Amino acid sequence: CAWRGARSPLHF.

The CDR3 sequence is CASSLGGTAVEKLFF. CDR3 sequence (DNA): TGTGCCAGCAGCTTGGGCGGGACAGCCGTTGAAAAACTGTTTTTT. The J gene is TRBJ1-4, the V gene TRBV5-5; 7 bases agree with TRBD1. The CDR3 consists of 15 residues. CDR1 and CDR2 (germline): SGHKS, YYEKEE (reference sequence). J was trimmed by 7 bases and V by 0 bases; bases with no gene match: 6.

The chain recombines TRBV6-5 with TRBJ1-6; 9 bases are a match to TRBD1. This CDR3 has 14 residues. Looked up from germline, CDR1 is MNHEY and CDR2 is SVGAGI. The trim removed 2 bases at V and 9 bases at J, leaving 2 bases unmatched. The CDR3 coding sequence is TGTGCCAGCAGTTACGGGACAGGGAGTTCACCCCTCCACTTT. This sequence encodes CASSYGTGSSPLHF.

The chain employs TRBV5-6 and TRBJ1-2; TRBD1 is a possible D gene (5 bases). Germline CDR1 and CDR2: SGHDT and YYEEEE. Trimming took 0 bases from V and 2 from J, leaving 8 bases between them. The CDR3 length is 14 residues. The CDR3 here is CASSLVRGNYGYTF. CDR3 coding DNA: TGTGCCAGCAGCTTGGTCCGGGGGAACTATGGCTACACCTTC. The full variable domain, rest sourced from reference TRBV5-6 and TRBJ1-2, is DAGVTQSPTHLIKTRGQQVTLRCSPKSGHDTVSWYQQALGQGPQFIFQYYEEEERQRGNFPDRFSGHQFPNYSSELNVNALLLGDSALYLCASSLVRGNYGYTFGSGTRLTVV.

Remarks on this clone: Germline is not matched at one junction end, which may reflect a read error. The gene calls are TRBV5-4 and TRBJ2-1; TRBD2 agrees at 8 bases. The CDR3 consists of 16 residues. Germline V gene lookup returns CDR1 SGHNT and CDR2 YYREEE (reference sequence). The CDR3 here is CTSSSERGLGDNEQFF. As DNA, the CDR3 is TGTACCAGCAGCTCTGAGCGGGGGTTAGGGGACAATGAGCAGTTCTTC.

As DNA, the CDR3 is TGTGCCAGCAGTTACAACAGGGGATCCCAAGAGACCCAGTACTTC. Translating it yields CASSYNRGSQETQYF. The rearrangement uses TRBV6-5 and TRBJ2-5, with TRBD1 matching 7 bases. Trimming at V came to 2 bases and at J to 1 base, leaving 4 bases not matched to a gene. Germline V gives CDR1 MNHEY, CDR2 SVGAGI. CDR3 size: 15 residues.

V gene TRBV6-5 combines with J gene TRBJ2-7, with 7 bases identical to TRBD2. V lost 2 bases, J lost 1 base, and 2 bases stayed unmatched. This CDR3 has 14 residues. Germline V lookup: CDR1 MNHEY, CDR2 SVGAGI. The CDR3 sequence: CASSYAGGSYEQYF. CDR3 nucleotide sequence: TGTGCCAGCAGTTACGCCGGGGGGTCCTACGAGCAGTACTTC.

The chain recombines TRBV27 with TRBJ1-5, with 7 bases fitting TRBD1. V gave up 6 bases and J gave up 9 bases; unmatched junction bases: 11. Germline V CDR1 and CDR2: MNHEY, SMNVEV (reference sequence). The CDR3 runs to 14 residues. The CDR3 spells CASSPTGTRWPQHF. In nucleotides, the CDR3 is TGTGCCAGCAGCCCGACAGGGACAAGGTGGCCCCAGCATTTT.

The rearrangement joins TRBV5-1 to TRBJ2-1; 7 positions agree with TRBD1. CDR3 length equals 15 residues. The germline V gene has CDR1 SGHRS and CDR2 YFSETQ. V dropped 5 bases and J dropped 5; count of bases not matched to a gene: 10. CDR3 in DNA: TGCGCCAGCAGTCTGTTAACAGGGGCCGACAATGAGCAGTTCTTC. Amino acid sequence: CASSLLTGADNEQFF.